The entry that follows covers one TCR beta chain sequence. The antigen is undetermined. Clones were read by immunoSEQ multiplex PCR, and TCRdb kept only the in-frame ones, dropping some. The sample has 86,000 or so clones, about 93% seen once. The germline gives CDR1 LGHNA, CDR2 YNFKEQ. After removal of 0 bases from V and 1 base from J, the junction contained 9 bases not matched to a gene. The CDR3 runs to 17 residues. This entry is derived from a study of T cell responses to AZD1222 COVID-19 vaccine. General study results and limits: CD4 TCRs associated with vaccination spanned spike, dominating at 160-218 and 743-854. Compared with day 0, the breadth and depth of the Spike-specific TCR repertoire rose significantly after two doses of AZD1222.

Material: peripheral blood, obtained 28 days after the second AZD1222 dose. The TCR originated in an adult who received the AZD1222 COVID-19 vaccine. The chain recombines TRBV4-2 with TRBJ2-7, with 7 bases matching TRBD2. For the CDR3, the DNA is TGTGCCAGCAGCCAAGATGTTGGCGGGAGTAGGTCCTACGAGCAGTACTTC. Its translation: CASSQDVGGSRSYEQYF.